What follows are 3 T cell receptor beta chains derived from one specimen sequenced in a study of CD8 T cells in Susac syndrome. RNA totalling roughly 0.45 to 1 ug underwent reverse transcription with random hexamers. Each CDR3 protein is one row after TCRdb ran MiXCR on the immunoSEQ multiplex PCR reads. Of about 140,000 distinct CDR3 sequences listed, approximately 95% are singletons. Material for sequencing was CD4+ T cells from PBMCs. Receptors were obtained from a human donor with multiple sclerosis.

J is TRBJ2-2 and V is TRBV29-1; 10 positions match TRBD1. V shed 4 bases and J 3 bases; nucleotides not matched to a gene: 2. The CDR3 runs 14 residues. Germline CDR1 is SQVTM and CDR2 is ANQGSEA. CDR3 sequence: CSVGDRGHTGELFF. Written as DNA, the CDR3 is TGCAGCGTTGGGGACAGGGGCCACACCGGGGAGCTGTTTTTT.

In its sample, this clonotype was seen once. The rearrangement links TRBV3-1 to TRBJ1-4; the D is unclear. V lost 0 bases and J 8 bases, leaving 13 bases between the germline ends. Germline assignment: CDR1 LGHDT and CDR2 YNNKEL (reference sequence). The CDR3 consists of 15 residues. In DNA, the CDR3 is TGTGCCAGCAGCCAAGACCCGATCATGCGAGAAAAACTGTTTTTT. Translated, it gives CASSQDPIMREKLFF.

This chain links TRBV9 with TRBJ1-1, with 8 positions matching TRBD1. Germline V gene data show CDR1 as SGDLS and CDR2 as YYNGEE. The CDR3 runs 15 residues. V shed 4 bases and J 5 bases; nucleotides not matched to a gene: 10. CDR3 protein: CASSPHDRGRTEAFF. The CDR3 DNA is TGTGCCAGCAGCCCTCATGACAGGGGAAGAACTGAAGCTTTCTTT.